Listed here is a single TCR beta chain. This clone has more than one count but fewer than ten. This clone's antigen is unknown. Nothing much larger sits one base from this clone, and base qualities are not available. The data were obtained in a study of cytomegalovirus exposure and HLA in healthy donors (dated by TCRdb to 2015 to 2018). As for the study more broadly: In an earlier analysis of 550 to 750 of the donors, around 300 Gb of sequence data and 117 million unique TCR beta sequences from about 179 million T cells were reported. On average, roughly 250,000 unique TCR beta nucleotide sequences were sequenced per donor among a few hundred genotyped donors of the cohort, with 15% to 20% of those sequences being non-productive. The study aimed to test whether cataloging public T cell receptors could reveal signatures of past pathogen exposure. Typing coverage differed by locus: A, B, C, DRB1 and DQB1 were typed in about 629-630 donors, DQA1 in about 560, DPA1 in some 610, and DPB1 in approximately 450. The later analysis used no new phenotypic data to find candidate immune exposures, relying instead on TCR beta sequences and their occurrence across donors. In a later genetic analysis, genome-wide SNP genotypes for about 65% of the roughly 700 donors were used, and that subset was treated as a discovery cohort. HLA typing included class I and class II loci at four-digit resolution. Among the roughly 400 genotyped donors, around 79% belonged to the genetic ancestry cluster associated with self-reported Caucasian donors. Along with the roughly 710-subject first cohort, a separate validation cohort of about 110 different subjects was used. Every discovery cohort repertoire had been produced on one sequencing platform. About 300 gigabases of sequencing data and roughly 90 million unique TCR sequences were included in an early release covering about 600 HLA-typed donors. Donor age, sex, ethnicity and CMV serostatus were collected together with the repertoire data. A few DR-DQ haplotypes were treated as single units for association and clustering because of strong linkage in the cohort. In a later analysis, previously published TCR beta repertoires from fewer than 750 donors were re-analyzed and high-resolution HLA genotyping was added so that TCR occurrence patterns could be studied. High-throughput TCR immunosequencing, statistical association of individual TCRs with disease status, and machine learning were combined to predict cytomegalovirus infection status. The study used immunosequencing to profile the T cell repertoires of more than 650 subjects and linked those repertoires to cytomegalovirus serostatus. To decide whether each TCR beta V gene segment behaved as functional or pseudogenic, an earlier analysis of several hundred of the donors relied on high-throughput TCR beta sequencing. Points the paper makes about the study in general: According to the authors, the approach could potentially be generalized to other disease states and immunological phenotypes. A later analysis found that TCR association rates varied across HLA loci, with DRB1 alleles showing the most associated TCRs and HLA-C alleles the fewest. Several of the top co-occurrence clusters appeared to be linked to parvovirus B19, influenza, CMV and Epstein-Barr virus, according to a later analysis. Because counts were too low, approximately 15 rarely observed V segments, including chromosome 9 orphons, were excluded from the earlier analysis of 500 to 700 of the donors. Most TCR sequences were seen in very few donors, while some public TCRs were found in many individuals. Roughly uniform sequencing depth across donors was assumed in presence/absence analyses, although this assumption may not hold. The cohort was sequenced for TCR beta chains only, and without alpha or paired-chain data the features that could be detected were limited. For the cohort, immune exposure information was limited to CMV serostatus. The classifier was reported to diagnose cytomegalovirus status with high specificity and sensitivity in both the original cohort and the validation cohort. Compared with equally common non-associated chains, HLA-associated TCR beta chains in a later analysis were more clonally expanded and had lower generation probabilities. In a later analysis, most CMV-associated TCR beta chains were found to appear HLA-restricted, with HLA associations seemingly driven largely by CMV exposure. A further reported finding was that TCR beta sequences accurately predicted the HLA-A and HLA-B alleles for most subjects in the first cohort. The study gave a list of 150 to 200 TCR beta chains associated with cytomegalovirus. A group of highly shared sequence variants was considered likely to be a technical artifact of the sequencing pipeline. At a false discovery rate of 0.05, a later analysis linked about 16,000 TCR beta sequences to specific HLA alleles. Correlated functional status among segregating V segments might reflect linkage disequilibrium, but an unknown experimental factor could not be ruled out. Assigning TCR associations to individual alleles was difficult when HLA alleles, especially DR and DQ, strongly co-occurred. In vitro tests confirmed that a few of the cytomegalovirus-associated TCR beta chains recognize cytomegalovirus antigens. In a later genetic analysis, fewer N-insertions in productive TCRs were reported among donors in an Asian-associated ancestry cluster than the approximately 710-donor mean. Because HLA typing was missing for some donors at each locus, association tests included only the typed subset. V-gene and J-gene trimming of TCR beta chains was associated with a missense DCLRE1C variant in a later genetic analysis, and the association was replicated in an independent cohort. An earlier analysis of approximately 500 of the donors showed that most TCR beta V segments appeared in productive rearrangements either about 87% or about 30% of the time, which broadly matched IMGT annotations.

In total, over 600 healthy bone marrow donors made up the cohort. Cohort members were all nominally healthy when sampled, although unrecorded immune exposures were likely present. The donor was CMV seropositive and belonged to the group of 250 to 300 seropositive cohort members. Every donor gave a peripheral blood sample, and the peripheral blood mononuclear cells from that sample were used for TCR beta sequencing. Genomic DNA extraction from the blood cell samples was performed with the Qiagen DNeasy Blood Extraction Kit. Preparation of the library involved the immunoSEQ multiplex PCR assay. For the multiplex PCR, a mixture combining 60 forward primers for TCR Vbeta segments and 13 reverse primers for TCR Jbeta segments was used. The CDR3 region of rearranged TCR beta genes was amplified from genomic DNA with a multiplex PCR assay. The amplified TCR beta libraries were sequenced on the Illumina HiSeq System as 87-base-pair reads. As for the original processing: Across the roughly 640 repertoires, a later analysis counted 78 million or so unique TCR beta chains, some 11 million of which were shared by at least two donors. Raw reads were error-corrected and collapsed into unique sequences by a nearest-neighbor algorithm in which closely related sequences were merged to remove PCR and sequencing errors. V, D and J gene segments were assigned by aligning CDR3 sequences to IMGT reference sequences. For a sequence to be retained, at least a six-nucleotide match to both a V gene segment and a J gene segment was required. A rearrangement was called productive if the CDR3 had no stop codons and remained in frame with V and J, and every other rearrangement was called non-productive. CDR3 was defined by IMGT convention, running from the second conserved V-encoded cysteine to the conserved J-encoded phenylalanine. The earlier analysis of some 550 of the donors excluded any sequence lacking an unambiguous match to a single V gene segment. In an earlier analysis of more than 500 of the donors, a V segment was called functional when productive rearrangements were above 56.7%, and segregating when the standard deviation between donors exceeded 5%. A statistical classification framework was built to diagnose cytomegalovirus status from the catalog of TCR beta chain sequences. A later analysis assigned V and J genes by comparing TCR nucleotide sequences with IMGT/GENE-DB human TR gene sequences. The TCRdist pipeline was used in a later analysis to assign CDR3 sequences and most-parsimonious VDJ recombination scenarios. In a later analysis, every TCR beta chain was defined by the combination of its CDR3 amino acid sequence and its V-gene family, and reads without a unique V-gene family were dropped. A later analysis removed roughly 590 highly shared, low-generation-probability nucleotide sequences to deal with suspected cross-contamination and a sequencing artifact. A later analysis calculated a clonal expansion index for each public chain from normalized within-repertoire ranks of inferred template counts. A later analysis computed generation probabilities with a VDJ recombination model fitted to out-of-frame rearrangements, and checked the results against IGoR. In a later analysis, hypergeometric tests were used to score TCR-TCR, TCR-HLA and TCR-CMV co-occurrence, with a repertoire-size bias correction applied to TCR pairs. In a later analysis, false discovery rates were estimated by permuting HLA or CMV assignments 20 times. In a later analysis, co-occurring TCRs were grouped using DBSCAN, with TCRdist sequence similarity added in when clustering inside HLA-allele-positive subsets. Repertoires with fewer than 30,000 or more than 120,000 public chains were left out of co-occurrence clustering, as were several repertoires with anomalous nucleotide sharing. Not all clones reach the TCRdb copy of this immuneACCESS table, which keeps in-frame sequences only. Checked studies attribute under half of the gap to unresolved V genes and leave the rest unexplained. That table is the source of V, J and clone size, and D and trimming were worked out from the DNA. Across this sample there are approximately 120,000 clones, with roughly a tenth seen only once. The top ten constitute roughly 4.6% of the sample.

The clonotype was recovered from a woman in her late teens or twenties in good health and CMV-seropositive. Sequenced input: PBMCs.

The nucleotides read TGTGCCAGCAGTTGGGCTTCAAATGAAAAACTGTTTTTT. Its coded protein is CASSWASNEKLFF. This chain joins TRBV6-5 to TRBJ1-4; there is no confident call for the D gene. V loses 4 bases of germline sequence and J loses 5 bases, and the interval between the two ends is 8 bases. In the germline V gene, CDR1 corresponds to MNHEY and CDR2 to SVGAGI. There are 13 amino acids in the CDR3, from cysteine to phenylalanine inclusive. Of the read, only the CDR3 DNA is kept; its 39 bases are in frame from base 1.